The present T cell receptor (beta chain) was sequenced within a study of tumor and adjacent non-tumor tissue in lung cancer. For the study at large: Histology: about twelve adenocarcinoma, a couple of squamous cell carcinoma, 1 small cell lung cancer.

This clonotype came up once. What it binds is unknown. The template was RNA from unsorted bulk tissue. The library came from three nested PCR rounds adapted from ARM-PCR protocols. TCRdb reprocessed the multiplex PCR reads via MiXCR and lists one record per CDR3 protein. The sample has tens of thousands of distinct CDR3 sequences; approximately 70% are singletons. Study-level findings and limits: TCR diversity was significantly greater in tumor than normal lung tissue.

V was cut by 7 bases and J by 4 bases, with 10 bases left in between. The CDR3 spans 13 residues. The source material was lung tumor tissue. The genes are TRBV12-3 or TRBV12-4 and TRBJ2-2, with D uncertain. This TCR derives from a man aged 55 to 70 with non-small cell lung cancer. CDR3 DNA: TGTGCCAGCAACCCCCATGGCACCGGGGAGCTGTTTTTT. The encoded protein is CASNPHGTGELFF.